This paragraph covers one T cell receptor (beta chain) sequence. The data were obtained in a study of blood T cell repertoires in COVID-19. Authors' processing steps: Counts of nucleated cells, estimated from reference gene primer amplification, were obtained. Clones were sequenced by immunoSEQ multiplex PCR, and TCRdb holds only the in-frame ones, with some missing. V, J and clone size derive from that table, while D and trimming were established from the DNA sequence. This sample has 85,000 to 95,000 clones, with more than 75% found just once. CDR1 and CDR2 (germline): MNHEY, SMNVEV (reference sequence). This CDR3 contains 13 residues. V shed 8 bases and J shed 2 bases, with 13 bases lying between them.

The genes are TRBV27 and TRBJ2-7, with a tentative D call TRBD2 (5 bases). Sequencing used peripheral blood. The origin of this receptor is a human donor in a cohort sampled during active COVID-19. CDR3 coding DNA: TGTGCCAGCGGCGCGCGGGCGGCCTACGAGCAGTACTTC. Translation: CASGARAAYEQYF.